This TCR beta chain was obtained from a study of shared clonotypes between healthy human individuals. Background on the study: Participating donors consisted of two women and three men aged 18 to 49.

Libraries were prepared by immunoSEQ multiplex PCR; TCRdb keeps only in-frame clonotypes and omits some of them. Of approximately 1,500,000 clones in the sample, roughly 96% were seen once. This CDR3 has 14 amino acids. The ends were cut back, 3 bases at V and 4 bases at J, with 14 bases in the middle. Germline V gene data show CDR1 as SQVTM and CDR2 as ANQGSEA. General study findings and limits: The represented genetic and exposure-history diversity was limited by the small number of donors.

Remarks on this clone: Its specificity is unknown.

The chain has TRBV29-1 and TRBJ2-3; D gene ambiguous. The origin of this receptor is a man aged 25 to 45 in good health. The sequenced sample was naive CD4+ T cells sorted from blood. As for subset: CD45RA+ positively selected. The CDR3 sequence: CSVDLKAQPDTQYF. CDR3 DNA sequence: TGCAGCGTTGACCTGAAAGCCCAGCCAGATACGCAGTATTTT.